Below, 27 T cell receptor beta chains from the same sample are listed, as sequenced in a study of blood T cell repertoires in COVID-19 (dated by TCRdb to 2020 to 2022). The library came from the immunoSEQ multiplex PCR assay. TCRdb took this table from immuneACCESS and kept in-frame rearrangements with V and J called. Such tables lack part of the clones; where checked against another copy, unresolved V genes explain under half of the gap, and the rest is unexplained. The sample table lists more than 200,000 clones, over 75% of them with a count of one. 5.5% to 7% of the sample rests with the top ten. Specimen: peripheral blood. Receptors were obtained from a man aged 80 or over with acute or convalescent COVID-19.

This clone was seen just once. Here the CDR3 reads CASSLGLAGFTGELFF. For the CDR3, the DNA is TGTGCCAGCAGCTTAGGACTAGCGGGTTTCACCGGGGAGCTGTTTTTT. This rearrangement joins TRBV7-2 to TRBJ2-2; 10 bases map to TRBD2. Germline CDR1 is SGHTA and CDR2 is FQGNSA. The CDR3 length is 16 residues. The trim removed 1 base at V and 4 bases at J, leaving 3 bases unmatched.

This sequence joins TRBV3-1 (or the pseudogene TRBV3-2) and TRBJ1-2, with 8 bases lining up with TRBD1. This CDR3 contains 14 residues. The germline gives CDR1 LGHDT, CDR2 YNNKEL (reference sequence). V was clipped by 5 bases and J by 8 bases; unmatched bases: 10. The CDR3 region has the DNA TGTGCCAGCAGCGGACGACAGGGGCCGGGGGGCTACACCTTC. It is translated as CASSGRQGPGGYTF.

The chain carries TRBV6-5 and TRBJ2-7, with D tentatively TRBD1 (5 bases). The CDR3 contains 14 residues. The V end lost 0 bases, the J end lost 4 bases, and 10 bases lay between the germline ends. The germline CDR1 and CDR2 sequences are MNHEY and SVGAGI. The CDR3 nucleotides read TGTGCCAGCAGTTACTCAGGGGCCCTGTACGAGCAGTACTTC. It yields the protein CASSYSGALYEQYF.

This clone was counted only a few times. This chain connects TRBV10-1 to TRBJ2-7; TRBD1 matches at 10 bases. CDR1 WNHNN and CDR2 SYGVQD come from the germline V gene (reference sequence). The length of the CDR3 is 15 residues. Losses at the gene ends were 0 bases for V and 4 bases for J; bases not matched to a gene: 3. This CDR3 is CASSESGTGAYEQYF. Written as DNA, the CDR3 is TGCGCCAGCAGTGAGTCGGGGACAGGGGCTTACGAGCAGTACTTC.

The genes are TRBV10-2 and TRBJ1-2, with 7 bases fitting TRBD1. Germline loops: CDR1 WSHSY, CDR2 SAAADI. V was clipped by 7 bases and J by 5 bases; unmatched bases: 10. The length of the CDR3 is 14 residues. The CDR3 protein is CASMNGQAPYGYTF. CDR3 DNA sequence: TGCGCCAGCATGAATGGACAGGCCCCGTATGGCTACACCTTC.

The rearrangement links TRBV6-2 or TRBV6-3 to TRBJ2-5; TRBD2 matches at 14 bases. V lost 0 bases and J lost 2; bases outside the gene matches: 5. Germline-derived CDR1 and CDR2 are MNHEY and SVGEGT. CDR3 size: 18 residues. CDR3 DNA sequence: TGTGCCAGCAGTTACTCTGGACTAGCGGGAGGTCGACAAGAGACCCAGTACTTC. Translation: CASSYSGLAGGRQETQYF.

About this clone: The same CDR3 also results from other DNA sequences found in this sample. The chain uses TRBV24-1 and TRBJ2-6; TRBD1 might be the D (6 bases). CDR1 is KGHDR, CDR2 SFDVKD, per germline. The CDR3 has 16 residues. Trimming stripped 3 bases from V and 1 base from J, with 9 bases between. The CDR3 reads CATSDPTGSGANVLTF. For the CDR3, the DNA is TGTGCCACCAGTGATCCCACAGGGTCTGGGGCCAACGTCCTGACTTTC.

This clone was found once. This chain uses TRBV5-1 with TRBJ2-2; no reliable D call. Looked up from germline, CDR1 is SGHRS and CDR2 is YFSETQ. The CDR3 spans 15 residues. Trimming took 4 bases from V and 4 from J, leaving 14 bases between them. CDR3 coding DNA: TGCGCCAGCAGCCAAGGCCGACCAGGCACCGGGGAGCTGTTTTTT. Protein product: CASSQGRPGTGELFF.

The genes are TRBV14 and TRBJ2-3, with D unclear. The V and J ends lost 1 base and 3 bases respectively, with 8 bases between them. The CDR3 has 14 amino acids. Germline CDR1 SGHDN, CDR2 FVKESK. The CDR3: CASSQGLVTDTQYF. The DNA of the CDR3 is TGTGCCAGCAGCCAAGGTCTAGTGACAGATACGCAGTATTTT.

This rearrangement joins TRBV27 to TRBJ1-2; 7 bases are a match to TRBD1. Unmatched junction bases numbered 6, after V lost 5 bases and J lost 6 bases. CDR1 MNHEY and CDR2 SMNVEV come from the germline V gene (reference sequence). The CDR3 is 13 residues long. CDR3 residues: CASSLQGGNGYTF. Here the CDR3 DNA reads TGTGCCAGCAGTCTTCAGGGGGGCAATGGCTACACCTTC.

The rearrangement links TRBV27 to TRBJ2-1, with 12 bases aligning to TRBD2. This CDR3 region has 15 residues. Germline lookup yields CDR1 MNHEY and CDR2 SMNVEV (reference sequence). V was pared by 8 bases and J by 5 bases, with 7 bases of the junction left unmatched. CDR3 in amino acids: CASRGLAGGDNEQFF. The CDR3 region has the DNA TGTGCCAGCCGTGGTCTAGCGGGAGGGGACAATGAGCAGTTCTTC.

Here the CDR3 DNA reads TGTGCCAGCAGCCAAGCGGAAACAGGGGGTAACTATGGCTACACCTTC. It specifies CASSQAETGGNYGYTF. The rearrangement uses TRBV4-2 and TRBJ1-2, with 8 bases lining up with TRBD1. In germline, CDR1 is LGHNA, CDR2 YNFKEQ. The CDR3 is 16 residues long. Unmatched junction bases numbered 5, after V lost 1 base and J lost 1 base.

The J gene is TRBJ2-3, the V gene TRBV7-2, with TRBD2 identical over 11 bases. J lost 0 bases, V lost 5 bases, and 7 bases had no gene match. This CDR3 has 17 residues. CDR1 and CDR2 from the germline V gene are SGHTA and FQGNSA. CDR3 loop: CASSPRWTSGSTDTQYF. CDR3 coding DNA: TGTGCCAGCAGCCCCCGCTGGACTAGCGGGAGCACAGATACGCAGTATTTT. The whole variable domain, filled in from reference TRBV7-2 and TRBJ2-3, reads GAGVSQSPSNKVTEKGKDVELRCDPISGHTALYWYRQSLGQGLEFLIYFQGNSAPDKSGLPSDRFSAERTGGSVSTLTIQRTQQEDSAVYLCASSPRWTSGSTDTQYFGPGTRLTVL.

This clone was found once. The chain carries TRBV28 and TRBJ2-3, with a tentative D call TRBD2 (6 bases). V was shortened by 3 bases and J by 5 bases, with 15 bases between the two germline ends. Germline CDR1 MDHEN, CDR2 SYDVKM. The CDR3 has 15 amino acids. CDR3 region: CASSFGAGKVDTQYF. The CDR3 coding sequence is TGTGCCAGCAGTTTTGGGGCGGGGAAGGTAGATACGCAGTATTTT.

CDR3 region: CASSQVSGGVNEQFF. The CDR3 DNA reads TGTGCCAGCAGCCAAGTCAGCGGGGGGGTGAATGAGCAGTTCTTC. The rearrangement uses TRBV3-1 (or the pseudogene TRBV3-2) and TRBJ2-1; 10 bases are a match to TRBD2. The CDR3 covers 15 residues. The V gene's germline CDR1 is LGHDT and CDR2 YNNKEL (reference sequence). With 1 base clipped from V and 7 bases from J, the junction kept 4 bases outside the gene matches.

This clone came up a few times. This chain uses TRBV18 with TRBJ1-2, with 7 nucleotides matching TRBD1. V trimming: 4 bases; J trimming: 7 bases; junction bases outside the gene matches: 6. CDR3 length: 13 residues. Germline V gene sequence: CDR1 KGHSH, CDR2 LQKENI. The CDR3 sequence: CASSREGAGGYTF. CDR3 coding DNA: TGTGCCAGCTCACGAGAGGGGGCCGGTGGCTACACCTTC.

The V and J genes are TRBV2 and TRBJ1-1, with D possibly matching TRBD1 (5 bases). With 10 bases removed from V and 0 bases from J, the gap between germline ends came to 12 bases. Germline CDR1 SNHLY, CDR2 FYNNEI. This CDR3 region has 13 residues. The CDR3 loop reads CATTYRMNTEAFF. As DNA, the CDR3 is TGTGCCACTACTTACAGGATGAACACTGAAGCTTTCTTT.

V gene TRBV9 combines with J gene TRBJ2-5; 10 positions match TRBD1. J was trimmed by 5 bases and V by 0 bases; bases with no gene match: 10. Looked up from germline, CDR1 is SGDLS and CDR2 is YYNGEE. The CDR3 covers 17 residues. The CDR3 sequence is CASSVAPTGGAGETQYF. CDR3 nucleotide sequence: TGTGCCAGCAGCGTAGCCCCGACAGGGGGCGCGGGGGAGACCCAGTACTTC.

In nucleotides, the CDR3 is TGTGCCAGCAGTTACGGGGAGGGGTTAGGTGAGCAGTTCTTC. Translating gives CASSYGEGLGEQFF. The V call is TRBV6-6, the J call TRBJ2-1; 7 bases are shared with TRBD2. The CDR3 is 14 amino acids. Germline trimming cut 2 bases from V and 9 bases from J; bases unmatched to any gene: 7. In germline, CDR1 is MNHNY, CDR2 SVGAGI (reference sequence).

The chain is built from TRBV18 and TRBJ1-2; 7 bases match TRBD1. V lost 1 base and J lost 9; bases outside the gene matches: 8. The CDR3 totals 14 residues. Germline CDR1 reads KGHSH; CDR2 reads LQKENI. CDR3 protein: CASSPRLGQESYTF. CDR3 coding DNA: TGTGCCAGCTCACCACGACTAGGACAGGAGAGCTACACCTTC.

This rearrangement joins TRBV6-2 or TRBV6-3 to TRBJ2-7, with 8 bases lining up with TRBD1. Trimming cost V 4 bases and J 6 bases; bases outside gene matches: 8. CDR1 and CDR2 from the germline V gene are MNHEY and SVGEGT. The CDR3 contains 14 residues. The CDR3 bases are TGTGCCAGCAGTTCAGGGGGCGTCACCGGCGAGCAGTACGTC. Translating it yields CASSSGGVTGEQYV.

The CDR3 here is CASSPPGLAESNGELFF. The CDR3 DNA reads as TGTGCCAGCAGCCCTCCGGGACTAGCGGAGTCGAACGGGGAGCTGTTTTTT. The chain employs TRBV7-8 and TRBJ2-2; 11 bases are a match to TRBD2. Germline CDR1 is SGHVS and CDR2 is FQNEAQ. V trimming: 5 bases; J trimming: 7 bases; junction bases outside the gene matches: 12. CDR3 length: 17 amino acids.

DNA for the CDR3: TGTGCCAGCAGCCAACAAGACAGCTACGGGGAGCAGTACTTC. Translation: CASSQQDSYGEQYF. The chain links TRBV4-2 to TRBJ2-7, with D possibly being TRBD1 (5 bases). Germline values: CDR1 LGHNA, CDR2 YNFKEQ. The germline V and J ends were trimmed by 2 bases and 7 bases, with 15 bases remaining between them. The CDR3 runs to 14 residues.

The J gene is TRBJ2-2, the V gene TRBV24-1, with 8 bases fitting TRBD1. The germline CDR1 and CDR2 sequences are KGHDR and SFDVKD. The trim removed 3 bases at V and 7 bases at J, leaving 6 bases unmatched. This CDR3 region has 15 residues. CDR3 residues: CATSDDRGYGGELFF. The CDR3 region has the DNA TGTGCCACCAGTGATGACAGGGGATATGGCGGGGAGCTGTTTTTT.

The V gene is TRBV29-1, the J gene TRBJ1-1, with D perhaps TRBD1 (6 bases). The V and J ends lost 7 bases and 8 bases respectively, with 17 bases between them. The CDR3 sequence is 12 residues long. Per the germline V gene, CDR1 is SQVTM and CDR2 is ANQGSEA. The CDR3 protein is CSDKGQKAEAFF. CDR3 in DNA: TGCAGCGACAAAGGACAGAAAGCCGAAGCTTTCTTT.

The chain links TRBV12-5 to TRBJ2-2, with 12 bases fitting TRBD2. Losses at the gene ends were 1 base for V and 7 bases for J; bases not matched to a gene: 10. Looked up from germline, CDR1 is LGHNT and CDR2 is FRNRAP. This CDR3 region has 18 residues. The CDR3 spells CASGLALAGGRLVGELFF. The CDR3 bases are TGTGCTAGTGGTTTGGCACTAGCGGGAGGCCGTTTAGTCGGGGAGCTGTTTTTT. The whole variable domain, remainder taken from reference TRBV12-5 and TRBJ2-2, is DARVTQTPRHKVTEMGQEVTMRCQPILGHNTVFWYRQTMMQGLELLAYFRNRAPLDDSGMPKDRFSAEMPDATLATLKIQPSEPRDSAVYFCASGLALAGGRLVGELFFGEGSRLTVL.

This chain uses TRBV7-2 with TRBJ1-2; D not resolved. Germline lookup yields CDR1 SGHTA and CDR2 FQGNSA. The V and J ends lost 1 base and 4 bases respectively, with 10 bases between them. The CDR3 runs to 14 residues. CDR3 sequence: CASSLVAESYGYTF. The CDR3 DNA is TGTGCCAGCAGCTTAGTAGCAGAATCCTATGGCTACACCTTC.